Following are 15 T cell receptor beta chains from one sample sequenced in a study of metastatic and nonmetastatic thyroid tumors. Before thyroid surgery, none of the patients had received any treatment. TCRdb redid the clone calls on the PCR reads using MiXCR. The sample carries some 15,000 clones, under 30% recorded once. Sequencing was done on a sample of blood. The receptors come from a male donor with papillary thyroid cancer or a benign thyroid nodule (not recorded which). Some clones in this sample may be carry-over from other donors' samples.

This clone was seen once. The chain has TRBV18 and TRBJ2-7; D gene unclear. Germline assignment: CDR1 KGHSH and CDR2 LQKENI. Trimming removed 0 bases at V and 2 bases at J, with 11 bases between. The CDR3 runs to 15 residues. The DNA of the CDR3 is TGTGCCAGCTCACCACCGGCAGGACGGACCTACGAGCAGTACTTC. The encoded protein is CASSPPAGRTYEQYF.

This clone is medium-sized. This chain links TRBV6-1 with TRBJ1-1; D call uncertain. Trimming took off 5 bases at V and 5 bases at J, with 15 bases between the two ends. CDR1 is MNHNS, CDR2 SASEGT, per germline. This CDR3 is built from 14 residues. As DNA, the CDR3 is TGTGCCAGCAGTCGAGACGGGAGTGGGACTGAAGCTTTCTTT. Translation: CASSRDGSGTEAFF.

Sample share makes this clone medium-sized (0.01 to 0.1%). This chain joins TRBV5-1 and TRBJ1-6; D perhaps matches TRBD1 (6 bases). V lost 0 bases and J lost 6, with 16 bases in between. Germline V lookup: CDR1 SGHRS, CDR2 YFSETQ. This CDR3 is 17 amino acids long. The CDR3 coding sequence is TGCGCCAGCAGCTTGGGACTCGGGACAACCCGTAATTCACCCCTCCACTTT. As protein: CASSLGLGTTRNSPLHF.

In this sample, this clone turned up many times. This may come from a read error, since a much larger clone is one base off. CDR3 in DNA: TGTGCCGGCTGGGTAGGGGGCTACGAGCAGTACTTC. This codes for CAGWVGGYEQYF. This chain uses TRBV6-1 with TRBJ2-7; a possible D gene is TRBD1 (6 bases). Germline loops: CDR1 MNHNS, CDR2 SASEGT. V was trimmed by 11 bases and J by 3 bases, leaving 14 bases between them. CDR3 length: 12 amino acids.

There are many counts of this clone. The chain combines TRBV2 with TRBJ2-1; possible D gene TRBD1, 5 bases. This CDR3 region has 13 residues. Germline V lookup: CDR1 SNHLY, CDR2 FYNNEI. Trimming cost V 6 bases and J 5 bases, with 11 bases left between them. The CDR3 spells CASSHPRDNEQFF. The CDR3 coding sequence is TGTGCCAGCAGCCACCCCAGGGACAATGAGCAGTTCTTC. Together with reference TRBV2 and TRBJ2-1, the CDR3 gives the full variable domain: EPEVTQTPSHQVTQMGQEVILRCVPISNHLYFYWYRQILGQKVEFLVSFYNNEISEKSEIFDDQFSVERPDGSNFTLKIRSTKLEDSAMYFCASSHPRDNEQFFGPGTRLTVL.

This clone is medium-sized (0.01 to 0.1%) within its sample. The chain uses TRBV6-1 and TRBJ2-7, with TRBD2 identical over 12 bases. The CDR3 sequence is 15 residues long. Germline V gene lookup returns CDR1 MNHNS and CDR2 SASEGT. Trimming removed 8 bases from V and 7 bases from J; junction bases left unmatched: 12. CDR3 sequence: CASGPRTSGTREQYF. The CDR3 nucleotides read TGTGCCAGCGGGCCTCGGACTAGCGGGACTCGTGAGCAGTACTTC.

For the CDR3, the DNA is TGCAGTGCTAGACAACCGGGACTTCGTGACACAGATACGCAGTATTTT. Amino acid sequence: CSARQPGLRDTDTQYF. V usage is TRBV20-1 and J usage is TRBJ2-3, with D possibly being TRBD2 (6 bases). V was trimmed by 2 bases and J by 2 bases, leaving 17 bases between them. From germline, CDR1 is DFQATT and CDR2 SNEGSKA (reference sequence). The CDR3 sequence is 16 residues long.

Ten or more counts support this clone. A much larger clone sits a single nucleotide away, making a read error possible. The chain employs TRBV6-4 and TRBJ2-1; the D gene is possibly TRBD2 (5 bases). This CDR3 region has 15 residues. Deletions cut 3 bases from V and 10 bases from J, with 19 bases between. The V gene's germline CDR1 is MRHNA and CDR2 SNTAGT. The CDR3 DNA sequence: TGTGCCAGCAGTGAGAGAGAGGGAGAGTCCCACGAGCAGTTCTTC. Protein: CASSEREGESHEQFF.

The gene calls are TRBV5-1 and TRBJ1-6; TRBD1 matches at 10 bases. Trimming removed 4 bases from V and 9 bases from J; junction bases left unmatched: 7. The length of the CDR3 is 15 residues. The V gene's germline CDR1 is SGHRS and CDR2 YFSETQ. For the CDR3, the DNA is TGCGCCAGCAGCCAGGGGACAGGGGTGTTTTCACCCCTCCACTTT. It encodes CASSQGTGVFSPLHF.

The V call is TRBV20-1, the J call TRBJ2-7, with D hard to call. Germline CDR1 is DFQATT and CDR2 is SNEGSKA (reference sequence). The CDR3 consists of 14 residues. Trimming cost V 4 bases and J 5 bases, with 18 bases left between them. CDR3: CSATRTPALNEQYF. The CDR3 region has the DNA TGCAGTGCTACGAGGACCCCTGCTTTAAACGAGCAGTACTTC.

The chain recombines TRBV11-2 with TRBJ2-5; weak D call: TRBD1 (6 bases). Deletions cut 0 bases from V and 2 bases from J, with 10 bases between. CDR1 and CDR2 from the germline V gene are SGHAT and FQNNGV. This CDR3 is 15 amino acids long. CDR3 amino acids: CASSLEWTAQETQYF. Written as DNA, the CDR3 is TGTGCCAGCAGCTTAGAGTGGACAGCTCAAGAGACCCAGTACTTC. Looking up the rest from reference TRBV11-2 and TRBJ2-5 gives the full variable domain: EAGVAQSPRYKIIEKRQSVAFWCNPISGHATLYWYQQILGQGPKLLIQFQNNGVVDDSQLPKDRFSAERLKGVDSTLKIQPAKLEDSAVYLCASSLEWTAQETQYFGPGTRLLVL.

This clone was seen at least ten times. The chain carries TRBV7-9 and TRBJ1-1; 8 bases map to TRBD1. The CDR3 has 15 amino acids. Per the germline V gene, CDR1 is SEHNR and CDR2 is FQNEAQ (reference sequence). V shed 4 bases, J shed 2 bases, and the junction held 6 bases outside the gene matches. As DNA, the CDR3 is TGTGCCAGCAGCTCAGGACAGGGTATTAACACTGAAGCTTTCTTT. This gives the protein CASSSGQGINTEAFF.

This chain links TRBV18 with TRBJ2-6; D tentatively fits TRBD1 or TRBD2 (7 bases each). Germline CDR1 and CDR2: KGHSH and LQKENI. The CDR3 is made up of 16 amino acids. V lost 4 bases to trimming and J lost 2 bases, with 12 bases between them. For the CDR3, the DNA is TGTGCCAGCTCACGGGAGGGACAGCCTGGGGCCAACGTCCTGACTTTC. Translating gives CASSREGQPGANVLTF. The full variable domain, completed using reference TRBV18 and TRBJ2-6, is NAGVMQNPRHLVRRRGQEARLRCSPMKGHSHVYWYRQLPEEGLKFMVYLQKENIIDESGMPKERFSAEFPKEGPSILRIQQVVRGDSAAYFCASSREGQPGANVLTFGAGSRLTVL.

At least ten counts were recorded for this clone. The genes are TRBV5-2 and TRBJ2-2; the table calls TRBD1, which could not be checked here. TRBV5-2 is classified as a pseudogene. CDR3 length: 21 residues. CDR3 nucleotides: TGTGCCAGCAAGGGCTGGGGAAATATTCGGGGGAGCAGGGAGAACACCGGGGAGCTGTTTTTT. It encodes CASKGWGNIRGSRENTGELFF.

This clone was picked up many times. The chain employs TRBV7-9 and TRBJ1-2, with D unclear. Germline V gene lookup returns CDR1 SEHNR and CDR2 FQNEAQ (reference sequence). The CDR3 is 13 residues long. The germline V and J ends were trimmed by 1 base and 8 bases, with 11 bases remaining between them. The CDR3 loop reads CASSLVELPGYTF. CDR3 coding DNA: TGTGCCAGCAGCTTAGTGGAGCTGCCAGGCTACACCTTC.